What follows is one TCR beta chain and its context. Libraries were prepared by immunoSEQ multiplex PCR; TCRdb keeps only in-frame clonotypes and omits some of them. This sample has some 150,000 clones, with 85% to 95% found just once. This specimen comes from a study of control samples from healthy donors and cancer patients. Germline CDR1 SEHNR, CDR2 FQNEAQ (reference sequence). V was clipped by 8 bases and J by 4 bases; unmatched bases: 7. CDR3 size: 15 residues. This chain joins TRBV7-9 and TRBJ2-1, with 11 bases fitting TRBD2. Sequenced sample: blood. This receptor was taken from a middle-aged man in good health. CDR3 sequence (DNA): TGTGCCAGCCGAAGAGGGACTAGCGGTTACAATGAGCAGTTCTTC. It codes for CASRRGTSGYNEQFF.